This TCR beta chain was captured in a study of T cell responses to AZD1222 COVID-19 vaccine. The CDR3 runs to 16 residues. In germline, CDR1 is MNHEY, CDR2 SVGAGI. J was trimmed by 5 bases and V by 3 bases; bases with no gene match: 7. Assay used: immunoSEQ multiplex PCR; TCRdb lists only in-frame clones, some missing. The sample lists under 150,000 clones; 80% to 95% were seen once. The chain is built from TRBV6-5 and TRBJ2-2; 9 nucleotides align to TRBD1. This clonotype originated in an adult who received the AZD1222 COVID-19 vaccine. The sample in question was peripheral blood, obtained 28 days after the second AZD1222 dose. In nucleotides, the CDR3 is TGTGCCAGCAGTTATTCTAGGACAGGGGTGACCGGGGAGCTGTTTTTT. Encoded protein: CASSYSRTGVTGELFF.